A selection of T cell receptor beta chains follows, all from one sample in a study of cytomegalovirus exposure and HLA in healthy donors. Sequencing used immunoSEQ multiplex PCR; TCRdb keeps in-frame clones, though not all of them. The table has nearly 80,000 clones, over 85% seen once. Input material: PBMCs. The receptor source for this set is a woman in her twenties or thirties in good health and CMV-seronegative. Each CDR3 is given with its conserved first and last residue. D genes are given only for firm matches. Rows give clone size only sometimes, using once, few, many, or a class for an expanded clone.

D: -
length: 15
J: TRBJ2-1
size: -
V: TRBV28
DNA: TGTGCCAGCAGTTTACTCTGGGGAGCCGGCGGTGAGCAGTTCTTC
CDR3: CASSLLWGAGGEQFF

D: TRBD2
length: 15
J: TRBJ2-7
size: -
V: TRBV11-2
DNA: TGTGCCAGCAGCTTAGGGCTAGCGGCAAACTACGAGCAGTACTTC
CDR3: CASSLGLAANYEQYF

D: -
length: 13
J: TRBJ2-7
size: -
V: TRBV27
DNA: TGTGCCAGCAGTTTATCAGAGGGAAGCGAGCAGTACTTC
CDR3: CASSLSEGSEQYF

D: -
length: 15
J: TRBJ2-3
size: -
V: TRBV7-9
DNA: TGTGCCAGCAGCCAGACAGGAGCTAGCACAGATACGCAGTATTTT
CDR3: CASSQTGASTDTQYF

D: -
length: 13
J: TRBJ1-1
size: -
V: TRBV29-1
DNA: TGCAGCGTCAAAACAGGACTGAACACTGAAGCTTTCTTT
CDR3: CSVKTGLNTEAFF

D: -
length: 16
J: TRBJ2-3
size: -
V: TRBV5-1
DNA: TGCGCCAGCAGCTTGGAGGGCGGGTCCGTCCTTGATACGCAGTATTTT
CDR3: CASSLEGGSVLDTQYF

D: -
length: 13
J: TRBJ2-7
size: -
V: TRBV27
DNA: TGTGCCAGCAGTTTTGGTGAGGGTTACGAGCAGTACTTC
CDR3: CASSFGEGYEQYF

D: TRBD1
length: 14
J: TRBJ2-2
size: -
V: TRBV2
DNA: TGTGCCAGCAGAGACAGGGGAAGAACCGGGGAGCTGTTTTTT
CDR3: CASRDRGRTGELFF

D: TRBD1
length: 15
J: TRBJ2-7
size: -
V: TRBV10-3
DNA: TGTGCCATCAGGGTTAGATCGGCAGGGGGATACGAGCAGTACTTC
CDR3: CAIRVRSAGGYEQYF

D: TRBD2
length: 20
J: TRBJ2-3
size: -
V: TRBV5-5
DNA: TGTGCCAGCAGCTTGGGGAGATCGAGCGGGGGCTATCTGAGCACAGATACGCAGTATTTT
CDR3: CASSLGRSSGGYLSTDTQYF

D: -
length: 14
J: TRBJ2-5
size: -
V: TRBV28
DNA: TGTGCCAGCAGTTTGCAGGATCATCAAGAGACCCAGTACTTC
CDR3: CASSLQDHQETQYF

D: TRBD1
length: 13
J: TRBJ2-1
size: -
V: TRBV10-3
DNA: TGTGCCATCAGTGAGTACAGGGGTGATGAGCAGTTCTTC
CDR3: CAISEYRGDEQFF

D: TRBD1
length: 19
J: TRBJ2-7
size: -
V: TRBV27
DNA: TGTGCCAGCAGTTTATTAGGGGGCCGCGGCCCGGGATCAACCTACGAGCAGTACTTC
CDR3: CASSLLGGRGPGSTYEQYF

D: -
length: 15
J: TRBJ2-1
size: -
V: TRBV7-2
DNA: TGTGCCAGCAGCTTGGGCCGCCAGTCCTACAATGAGCAGTTCTTC
CDR3: CASSLGRQSYNEQFF

D: -
length: 13
J: TRBJ2-4
size: -
V: TRBV30
DNA: TGTGCCTGGAGTGTATATCCACGGGGCATTCAGTACTTC
CDR3: CAWSVYPRGIQYF

D: -
length: 12
J: TRBJ2-3
size: -
V: TRBV5-1
DNA: TGCGCCAGCAGCTTGGGAGGAGATACGCAGTATTTT
CDR3: CASSLGGDTQYF

D: -
length: 15
J: TRBJ2-7
size: -
V: TRBV7-2
DNA: TGTGCCAGCAGCTTAATTGGAACTAGCCCGGGGGAGCAGTACTTC
CDR3: CASSLIGTSPGEQYF

D: TRBD1
length: 18
J: TRBJ1-5
size: -
V: TRBV5-1
DNA: TGCGCCAGCAGCTTGATGACAGGGGTCCACTTTAGCAATCAGCCCCAGCATTTT
CDR3: CASSLMTGVHFSNQPQHF

D: TRBD1
length: 13
J: TRBJ1-1
size: -
V: TRBV2
DNA: TGTGCCAGCAGGGCCCGGACAGGGATTGAAGCTTTCTTT
CDR3: CASRARTGIEAFF

D: TRBD2
length: 18
J: TRBJ2-3
size: -
V: TRBV10-2
DNA: TGCGCCAGCAGGATAGTTGGACTAGCGGGAGTGGAAACAGATACGCAGTATTTT
CDR3: CASRIVGLAGVETDTQYF

D: TRBD1
length: 16
J: TRBJ1-4
size: -
V: TRBV28
DNA: TGTGCCAGCACCGCGGGACAGGGGGGAGGGGGTGAAAAACTGTTTTTT
CDR3: CASTAGQGGGGEKLFF

D: -
length: 15
J: TRBJ2-2
size: -
V: TRBV14
DNA: TGTGCCAGCAGCCAAATAAACAGGAACACCGGGGAGCTGTTTTTT
CDR3: CASSQINRNTGELFF

D: -
length: 12
J: TRBJ2-3
size: -
V: TRBV10-3
DNA: TGTGCCATCAGGGGGGGTCCAGATACGCAGTATTTT
CDR3: CAIRGGPDTQYF

D: -
length: 13
J: TRBJ2-7
size: -
V: TRBV27
DNA: TGTGCCAGCAGAAAAGCGAGCTCCTACGAGCAGTACTTC
CDR3: CASRKASSYEQYF

D: -
length: 15
J: TRBJ2-3
size: once
V: TRBV7-3
DNA: TGTACCAGCAGCTTAGGCAAATGGCAGACAGATACGCAGTATTTT
CDR3: CTSSLGKWQTDTQYF

D: -
length: 14
J: TRBJ2-5
size: -
V: TRBV5-1
DNA: TGCGCCAGCAGCTTGGCACAGCCGGAAGAGACCCAGTACTTC
CDR3: CASSLAQPEETQYF

D: -
length: 13
J: TRBJ2-1
size: -
V: TRBV18
DNA: TGTGCCAGCTCACCAGTCAGGGTTGATGAGCAGTTCTTC
CDR3: CASSPVRVDEQFF

D: -
length: 16
J: TRBJ2-7
size: -
V: TRBV21-1
DNA: TGTGCCAGCAGCAAAGCCCGCCGGGGGGGTCACTACGAGCAGTACTTC
CDR3: CASSKARRGGHYEQYF

D: TRBD2
length: 15
J: TRBJ2-1
size: -
V: TRBV10-3
DNA: TGTGCCACCCTGCGTGGGACTAGCGGGGTCAATGAGCAGTTCTTC
CDR3: CATLRGTSGVNEQFF

D: -
length: 16
J: TRBJ1-4
size: -
V: TRBV4-2
DNA: TGTGCCAGCAGCCAAGATATGAGGGGGGGCGCCGAAAAACTGTTTTTT
CDR3: CASSQDMRGGAEKLFF

D: TRBD1
length: 14
J: TRBJ1-2
size: -
V: TRBV28
DNA: TGTGCCAGCAGGAGACAGGGAACGAGCTATGGCTACACCTTC
CDR3: CASRRQGTSYGYTF

D: TRBD1
length: 19
J: TRBJ1-1
size: -
V: TRBV19
DNA: TGTGCCAGTAGTATGAACTTCATCCGGACGGGACAGGGGGCTGGTGAGGCTTTCTTT
CDR3: CASSMNFIRTGQGAGEAFF

D: -
length: 16
J: TRBJ1-4
size: -
V: TRBV6-1
DNA: TGTGCCAGCAGTGAAGCGGAGGGTTCAACTAATGAAAAACTGTTTTTT
CDR3: CASSEAEGSTNEKLFF

D: TRBD1
length: 13
J: TRBJ2-7
size: -
V: TRBV27
DNA: TGTGCCAGCTCCGGACAGGGAACCTACGAGCAGTACTTC
CDR3: CASSGQGTYEQYF

D: TRBD2
length: 13
J: TRBJ2-5
size: -
V: TRBV5-6
DNA: TGTGCCAGCAGCCAGGGACTAAAAGAGACCCAGTACTTC
CDR3: CASSQGLKETQYF

D: TRBD1
length: 15
J: TRBJ1-5
size: -
V: TRBV6-5
DNA: TGTGCCAGCAGGGGGGACAGTGCCAGCAATCAGCCCCAGCATTTT
CDR3: CASRGDSASNQPQHF

D: -
length: 13
J: TRBJ1-5
size: -
V: TRBV6-5
DNA: TGTGCCAGCAGTTCTAGTAGCAATCAGCCCCAGCATTTT
CDR3: CASSSSSNQPQHF

D: -
length: 11
J: TRBJ1-5
size: few
V: TRBV2
DNA: TGTGCCAGCAGATCGGGGCAGCCCCAGCATTTT
CDR3: CASRSGQPQHF

D: -
length: 15
J: TRBJ2-1
size: -
V: TRBV7-2
DNA: TGTGCCAGCAGCTTAGTTGCGGGGGCGGTGAATGAGCAGTTCTTC
CDR3: CASSLVAGAVNEQFF

D: -
length: 14
J: TRBJ2-7
size: -
V: TRBV28
DNA: TGTGCCAGCAGTGCCAGGACAGCACTACGAGGGCAGTACTTC
CDR3: CASSARTALRGQYF

D: TRBD1
length: 18
J: TRBJ1-4
size: once
V: TRBV30
DNA: TGTGCCTGGAGCCCGACAGGGATGCATAGGAGAACTAATGAAAAACTGTTTTTT
CDR3: CAWSPTGMHRRTNEKLFF

D: -
length: 14
J: TRBJ2-5
size: -
V: TRBV7-9
DNA: TGTGCCAGCAGCTTAGTGGGGGGATCAGGGACCCAGTACTTC
CDR3: CASSLVGGSGTQYF

D: -
length: 15
J: TRBJ1-2
size: -
V: TRBV6-5
DNA: TGTGCCAGCAGTTCCTACGGAGGACCTGTTCTTCGCTACACCTTC
CDR3: CASSSYGGPVLRYTF

D: TRBD2
length: 14
J: TRBJ2-3
size: few
V: TRBV5-1
DNA: TGCGCCAGCAGCTTACTAGCGGGGGGGCAAGAGCAGTATTTT
CDR3: CASSLLAGGQEQYF

D: TRBD1
length: 14
J: TRBJ1-2
size: few
V: TRBV5-4
DNA: TGTGCCAGCAGCCTGACAGGGGGAAGTCGTGGCTACACCTTC
CDR3: CASSLTGGSRGYTF

D: -
length: 16
J: TRBJ2-7
size: once
V: TRBV5-1
DNA: TGCGCCAGCAGCCGCGCCATATCAGCTCAGGCCTACGAGCAGTACTTC
CDR3: CASSRAISAQAYEQYF

D: TRBD2
length: 16
J: TRBJ2-1
size: -
V: TRBV7-3
DNA: TGTGCCAGCAGCTTAATAGCGGGGGAGCTACCCAATGAGCAGTTCTTC
CDR3: CASSLIAGELPNEQFF

D: TRBD2
length: 11
J: TRBJ2-7
size: -
V: TRBV30
DNA: TGTGCCTCCGCCTTAGCGGGGGAGCAGTACTTC
CDR3: CASALAGEQYF

D: TRBD1
length: 19
J: TRBJ1-2
size: -
V: TRBV4-2
DNA: TGTGCCAGCAGCCAAGATACCCACCCCCGGGGACAGTTTAACTATGGCTACACCTTC
CDR3: CASSQDTHPRGQFNYGYTF

D: TRBD1
length: 14
J: TRBJ2-7
size: once
V: TRBV7-9
DNA: TGTGCCAGCAGCCGGACAGGCCAGAGAGGGGAGCAGTACTTC
CDR3: CASSRTGQRGEQYF

D: -
length: 15
J: TRBJ1-5
size: once
V: TRBV28
DNA: TGTGCCAGCAGTTTAGGACAGAGAAGCGATCAGCCCCAGCATTTT
CDR3: CASSLGQRSDQPQHF

D: TRBD2
length: 19
J: TRBJ2-1
size: -
V: TRBV5-1
DNA: TGCGCCAGCAACCGAGGTGGACTAGCGGGAGGGGGACTCTACAATGAGCAGTTCTTC
CDR3: CASNRGGLAGGGLYNEQFF

D: -
length: 14
J: TRBJ1-1
size: -
V: TRBV11-2
DNA: TGTGCCAGCAGCTTACTAGGGGATAACACTGAAGCTTTCTTT
CDR3: CASSLLGDNTEAFF

D: TRBD1
length: 12
J: TRBJ1-2
size: -
V: TRBV28
DNA: TGTGCCAGCAGTTTGACAGGGACTGGCTACACCTTC
CDR3: CASSLTGTGYTF

D: -
length: 12
J: TRBJ1-1
size: -
V: TRBV28
DNA: TGTGCCAGCAGCCCCGGGGTCACTGAAGCTTTCTTT
CDR3: CASSPGVTEAFF

D: -
length: 12
J: TRBJ2-1
size: -
V: TRBV6-5
DNA: TGTGCCATCGGCACCCGGGGAGTGCTTTGGTTCTTC
CDR3: CAIGTRGVLWFF

D: TRBD1
length: 12
J: TRBJ2-7
size: -
V: TRBV30
DNA: TGTGGCTACAATACAGGGGGCAACGAGCAGTACTTC
CDR3: CGYNTGGNEQYF

D: -
length: 16
J: TRBJ1-3
size: -
V: TRBV5-1
DNA: TGCGCCAGCAGCTTGGACAGCTCCCTCTCTGGAAACACCATATATTTT
CDR3: CASSLDSSLSGNTIYF

D: TRBD1
length: 20
J: TRBJ2-1
size: few
V: TRBV6-1
DNA: TGTGCCAGCAGTGAATTTCCGCCCCAATCAGGGACAGGGTTTCGCAATGAGCAGTTCTTC
CDR3: CASSEFPPQSGTGFRNEQFF

D: -
length: 16
J: TRBJ2-5
size: -
V: TRBV5-1
DNA: TGCGCCAGCAGCTTGGCCAATATACAGGGACAAGAGACCCAGTACTTC
CDR3: CASSLANIQGQETQYF